Included here is one T cell receptor beta chain sequence, with context. This sample stems from a study of blood T cell repertoires in COVID-19. Study details: Both acute and convalescent COVID-19 samples were obtained from the United States, Italy and Spain. T cells, B-cell-depleted T cells, or PBMCs supplied cDNA or gDNA.

The assay was immunoSEQ multiplex PCR, and TCRdb's table has in-frame clones only and misses some. In the table there are around 150,000 clones, approximately 80% of which are singletons. This CDR3 spans 15 amino acids. Germline V CDR1 and CDR2: MNHEY, SMNVEV (reference sequence). The V gene end was trimmed by 3 bases and the J gene end by 3 bases; junction bases not matched to a gene: 5. Enrollees, roughly 18 to 89 years old, lived in roughly 24 US areas. This receptor was taken from an older woman who had recovered from COVID-19. The chain couples TRBV27 to TRBJ2-3; 8 bases fit TRBD1. The sequenced material came from PBMCs or T cells enriched from blood (not recorded which). As DNA, the CDR3 is TGTGCCAGCAGTTTTAGGACAGGGTCAACAGATACGCAGTATTTT. Translating gives CASSFRTGSTDTQYF.